This T cell receptor beta chain was sequenced for a study of cytomegalovirus exposure and HLA in healthy donors. The PCR was carried out with 60 Vbeta primers and 13 Jbeta primers. The protocol was immunoSEQ multiplex PCR, while the TCRdb copy is restricted to in-frame clones and leaves out a portion. The profile shows approximately 140,000 clones, roughly 80% of them singletons. This CDR3 region has 12 residues. V was cut by 5 bases and J by 3 bases, with 7 bases left in between. Germline V gene lookup returns CDR1 MGHRA and CDR2 YSYEKL. The sequenced sample consisted of PBMCs. The J gene is TRBJ1-1, the V gene TRBV4-1; D unresolved. This TCR was sampled from a female donor in good health and CMV-seronegative. Written as DNA, the CDR3 is TGCGCCAGCAGCGAGAGATACACTGAAGCTTTCTTT. As protein: CASSERYTEAFF.